The 20 T cell receptor beta chains below come from one sample, sequenced in a study of control samples from healthy donors and cancer patients. Some clones are missing from TCRdb's copy, which holds only in-frame ones; the method was immunoSEQ multiplex PCR. The repertoire holds about 100,000 clones, with 87% as singletons. The sequenced sample consisted of blood. Every receptor here comes from a woman aged 45-65 years in good health.

This chain connects TRBV7-3 to TRBJ2-3; no clear D gene. The germline gives CDR1 SGHTA, CDR2 FQGTGA. This CDR3 region has 15 residues. V lost 5 bases to trimming and J lost 3 bases, with 15 bases between them. The CDR3 DNA reads as TGTGCCAGCAGCCGTAAAATAAAGCGTACAGATACGCAGTATTTT. Translated: CASSRKIKRTDTQYF.

This clone was observed a few times. The V gene is TRBV2, the J gene TRBJ2-7; maybe TRBD1 (6 bases). V lost 4 bases and J 2 bases, leaving 12 bases between the germline ends. CDR1 and CDR2 (germline): SNHLY, FYNNEI. CDR3 length: 14 residues. The CDR3 DNA reads TGTGCCAGCAGTGTCGGACAGTTGACCTACGAGCAGTACTTC. This encodes CASSVGQLTYEQYF.

This chain links TRBV29-1 with TRBJ2-1; D gene uncertain. V was cut by 3 bases and J by 7 bases, with 10 bases left in between. From germline, CDR1 is SQVTM and CDR2 ANQGSEA. The CDR3 contains 12 residues. CDR3 DNA sequence: TGCAGCGTTGACCAGTGGGGAAATGAGCAGTTCTTC. It is translated as CSVDQWGNEQFF.

V gene TRBV6-2 or TRBV6-3 combines with J gene TRBJ1-5; tentatively, D is TRBD1 (6 bases). CDR3 length equals 15 residues. CDR1 MNHEY and CDR2 SVGEGT come from the germline V gene. V was trimmed by 2 bases and J by 4 bases, leaving 12 bases between them. CDR3 sequence: CASSYNRVRNQPQHF. In DNA, the CDR3 is TGTGCCAGCAGTTACAACAGGGTGAGAAATCAGCCCCAGCATTTT.

This chain uses TRBV12-3 or TRBV12-4 with TRBJ1-1; D gene ambiguous. The V and J ends lost 5 bases and 10 bases respectively, with 11 bases between them. CDR3 length: 11 residues. CDR3 bases: TGTGCCAGCAGTGGTGGCCCCGGAGCTTTCTTT. This translates into CASSGGPGAFF.

The rearrangement uses TRBV18 and TRBJ1-1; D ambiguous. Germline V gene data show CDR1 as KGHSH and CDR2 as LQKENI. V was clipped by 0 bases and J by 2 bases, with 7 bases between them. The CDR3 length is 14 residues. The CDR3 bases are TGTGCCAGCTCACCACCGAACGGAAACACTGAAGCTTTCTTT. Its translation: CASSPPNGNTEAFF.

The chain couples TRBV5-1 to TRBJ2-5, with D perhaps matching TRBD2 (7 bases). Trimming pared 3 bases from V and 3 bases from J, leaving 12 bases between. In germline, CDR1 is SGHRS, CDR2 YFSETQ. CDR3 size: 14 residues. CDR3 region: CASSWGGQEETQYF. The CDR3 coding sequence is TGCGCCAGCAGCTGGGGGGGACAAGAAGAGACCCAGTACTTC. Together with reference TRBV5-1 and TRBJ2-5, the CDR3 gives the full variable domain: KAGVTQTPRYLIKTRGQQVTLSCSPISGHRSVSWYQQTPGQGLQFLFEYFSETQRNKGNFPGRFSGRQFSNSRSEMNVSTLELGDSALYLCASSWGGQEETQYFGPGTRLLVL.

Of note for this clone: Other nucleotide sequences in the sample specify the same CDR3. The V and J genes are TRBV5-6 and TRBJ1-5, with 9 bases lining up with TRBD1. CDR1 is SGHDT and CDR2 is YYEEEE in the germline V gene. Trimming at V came to 4 bases and at J to 5 bases, leaving 7 bases not matched to a gene. CDR3 length: 15 amino acids. CDR3 amino acids: CASSRRDRVHQPQHF. The CDR3 DNA reads as TGTGCCAGCAGCCGCCGGGACAGGGTACATCAGCCCCAGCATTTT. Based on the CDR3 plus reference TRBV5-6 and TRBJ1-5, the full variable domain is DAGVTQSPTHLIKTRGQQVTLRCSPKSGHDTVSWYQQALGQGPQFIFQYYEEEERQRGNFPDRFSGHQFPNYSSELNVNALLLGDSALYLCASSRRDRVHQPQHFGDGTRLSIL.

This chain connects TRBV6-4 to TRBJ2-3; tentatively, D is TRBD1 or TRBD2 (5 bases each). The CDR3 length is 15 residues. Trimming took 1 base from V and 4 from J, leaving 12 bases between them. Per the germline V gene, CDR1 is MRHNA and CDR2 is SNTAGT. The CDR3 DNA reads as TGTGCCAGCAGTGACTTTGGGGGAGCCCCAGATACGCAGTATTTT. Amino acids: CASSDFGGAPDTQYF.

V gene TRBV6-4 combines with J gene TRBJ2-7, with D possibly being TRBD2 (6 bases). V dropped 3 bases and J dropped 5 bases, with 17 bases sitting between them. The CDR3 spans 15 residues. Germline lookup yields CDR1 MRHNA and CDR2 SNTAGT. For the CDR3, the DNA is TGTGCCAGCAGTGAGCAATCGGGCCGCGGGGACGAGCAGTACGTC. The encoded protein is CASSEQSGRGDEQYV.

The chain joins TRBV19 to TRBJ1-1, with D maybe TRBD1 (5 bases). The V gene's germline CDR1 is LNHDA and CDR2 SQIVND (reference sequence). The ends were cut back, 6 bases at V and 8 bases at J, with 13 bases in the middle. This CDR3 spans 12 amino acids. CDR3 bases: TGTGCCAGTAGGAAAGACAGTTCCGAAGCTTTCTTT. Translation gives CASRKDSSEAFF.

V gene TRBV6-5 combines with J gene TRBJ2-7; weak D call: TRBD1 (5 bases). Germline-derived CDR1 and CDR2 are MNHEY and SVGAGI. The CDR3 consists of 13 residues. V lost 6 bases to trimming and J lost 3 bases, with 12 bases between them. The CDR3 sequence is CASSPDTDYEQYF. The CDR3 DNA sequence: TGTGCCAGCAGCCCGGACACAGACTACGAGCAGTACTTC.

This clone has a single count. The chain employs TRBV15 and TRBJ1-5; D gene uncertain. This CDR3 is built from 13 residues. Trimming took off 6 bases at V and 4 bases at J, with 10 bases between the two ends. Germline CDR1 reads LNHNV; CDR2 reads YYDKDF (reference sequence). CDR3 sequence (DNA): TGTGCCACCAGAGATCAAGAGAATCAGCCCCAGCATTTT. This codes for CATRDQENQPQHF.

This chain uses TRBV7-9 with TRBJ2-5; tentatively, D is TRBD1 (6 bases). CDR1 and CDR2 from the germline V gene are SEHNR and FQNEAQ (reference sequence). Deletions cut 5 bases from V and 4 bases from J, with 14 bases between. The CDR3 sequence is 14 residues long. CDR3 region: CASSPVRGGETQYF. CDR3 in DNA: TGTGCCAGCAGCCCAGTGAGAGGGGGAGAGACCCAGTACTTC.

The gene calls are TRBV6-5 and TRBJ1-6; the match to TRBD1 covers 8 bases. In germline, CDR1 is MNHEY, CDR2 SVGAGI. The CDR3 consists of 15 residues. The J segment lost 10 bases and the V segment lost 2 bases, leaving 7 bases of the junction unmatched. Written as DNA, the CDR3 is TGTGCCAGCAGTTACCGCGACAGGGGCTGGTCACCCCTCCACTTT. Translation gives CASSYRDRGWSPLHF.

This chain links TRBV6-5 with TRBJ2-3, with 13 bases lining up with TRBD2. The trim removed 10 bases at V and 3 bases at J, leaving 7 bases unmatched. The CDR3 is made up of 15 amino acids. Germline V gene data show CDR1 as MNHEY and CDR2 as SVGAGI. The chain's CDR3 is CATGTSGMGTDTQYF. The DNA for the CDR3 is TGTGCCACCGGGACTAGCGGGATGGGAACAGATACGCAGTATTTT.

The gene calls are TRBV2 and TRBJ2-7, with unresolved D. Per germline, CDR1 SNHLY and CDR2 FYNNEI. Deletions cut 2 bases from V and 6 bases from J, with 17 bases between. The CDR3 loop spans 15 amino acids. For the CDR3, the DNA is TGTGCCAGCAGTGAACAGACCGTAGGTTTCTCCGAGCAGTACGTC. Encoded protein: CASSEQTVGFSEQYV.

The chain combines TRBV7-9 with TRBJ1-4; TRBD1 matches 9 bases. Trimming cost V 4 bases and J 3 bases; bases outside gene matches: 12. There are 18 residues in the CDR3. Germline V CDR1 and CDR2: SEHNR, FQNEAQ (reference sequence). The CDR3 DNA reads as TGTGCCAGCAGCTCGCCGGCGCTCCGGGACAGGGCTAATGAAAAACTGTTTTTT. Translation: CASSSPALRDRANEKLFF.

This clone was recorded once. The chain employs TRBV5-1 and TRBJ1-2; a possible D gene is TRBD1 (5 bases). Deletions cut 0 bases from V and 2 bases from J, with 11 bases between. Germline values: CDR1 SGHRS, CDR2 YFSETQ. This CDR3 has 15 residues. CDR3 coding DNA: TGCGCCAGCAGCTTGGCACAGGCCGGCAACTATGGCTACACCTTC. The encoded protein is CASSLAQAGNYGYTF.

This clone was found once. The V call is TRBV2, the J call TRBJ2-5; D might be TRBD1 (5 bases). Trimming removed 4 bases from V and 5 bases from J, with 8 bases in between. Germline V gene data show CDR1 as SNHLY and CDR2 as FYNNEI. This CDR3 is built from 12 residues. In DNA form, the CDR3 reads TGTGCCAGCAGTGCAGGGTGGGAGACCCAGTACTTC. This codes for CASSAGWETQYF. Supplemented by reference TRBV2 and TRBJ2-5, the full variable domain reads EPEVTQTPSHQVTQMGQEVILRCVPISNHLYFYWYRQILGQKVEFLVSFYNNEISEKSEIFDDQFSVERPDGSNFTLKIRSTKLEDSAMYFCASSAGWETQYFGPGTRLLVL.